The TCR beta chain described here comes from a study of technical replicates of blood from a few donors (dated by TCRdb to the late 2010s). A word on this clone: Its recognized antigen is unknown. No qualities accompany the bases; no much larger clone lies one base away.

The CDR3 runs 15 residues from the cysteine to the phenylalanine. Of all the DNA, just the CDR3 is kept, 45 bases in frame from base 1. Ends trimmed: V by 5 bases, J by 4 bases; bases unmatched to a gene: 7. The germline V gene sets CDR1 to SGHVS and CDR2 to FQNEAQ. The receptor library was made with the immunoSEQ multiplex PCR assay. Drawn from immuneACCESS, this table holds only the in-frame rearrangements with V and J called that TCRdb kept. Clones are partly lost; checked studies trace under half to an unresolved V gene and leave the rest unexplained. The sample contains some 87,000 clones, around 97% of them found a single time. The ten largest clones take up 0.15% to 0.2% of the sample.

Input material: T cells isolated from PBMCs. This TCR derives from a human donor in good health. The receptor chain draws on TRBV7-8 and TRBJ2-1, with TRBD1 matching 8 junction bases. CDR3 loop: CASSQRDRLYNEQFF. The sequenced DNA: TGTGCCAGCAGCCAACGGGACAGGCTTTACAATGAGCAGTTCTTC. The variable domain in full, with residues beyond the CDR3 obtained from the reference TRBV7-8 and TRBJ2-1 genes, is GAGVSQSPRYKVAKRGQDVALRCDPISGHVSLFWYQQALGQGPEFLTYFQNEAQLDKSGLPSDRFFAERPEGSVSTLKIQRTQQEDSAVYLCASSQRDRLYNEQFFGPGTRLTVL.